Each of the 15 T cell receptor beta chains below was sequenced from the same sample in a study of CD8+ T cells in alopecia areata. The sequencing template was cDNA reverse transcribed from extracted RNA. Sequenced by immunoSEQ multiplex PCR; TCRdb stores in-frame clones only, minus some. The sample consists of 120,000 or so clones, roughly 66% of them appearing once. Sequencing used CD4+ T cells sorted from blood. The source of these receptors is a human donor in good health.

The J gene is TRBJ1-1, the V gene TRBV18; perhaps TRBD1 as D (5 bases). Trimming pared 6 bases from V and 0 bases from J, leaving 14 bases between. The CDR3 extends over 15 amino acids. From germline, CDR1 is KGHSH and CDR2 LQKENI. CDR3 residues: CASSDLMTVNTEAFF. The CDR3 DNA reads as TGTGCCAGCTCGGACTTGATGACAGTGAACACTGAAGCTTTCTTT. The full variable domain, completed using reference TRBV18 and TRBJ1-1, is NAGVMQNPRHLVRRRGQEARLRCSPMKGHSHVYWYRQLPEEGLKFMVYLQKENIIDESGMPKERFSAEFPKEGPSILRIQQVVRGDSAAYFCASSDLMTVNTEAFFGQGTRLTVV.

Only a few counts were recorded for this clone. Distinct nucleotide sequences in the sample also encode this CDR3. The chain recombines TRBV4-1 with TRBJ2-1; TRBD1 is a possible D gene (7 bases). This CDR3 is built from 14 residues. The V gene lost 0 bases and the J gene lost 5 bases, with 8 bases spanning the gap. The germline V gene encodes CDR1 MGHRA and CDR2 YSYEKL. The CDR3 reads CASSQDRGDNEQFF. In DNA, the CDR3 is TGCGCCAGCAGCCAAGACAGGGGGGACAATGAGCAGTTCTTC.

A remark on this clone: The same CDR3 can be traced to other DNA sequences in this sample. The gene calls are TRBV2 and TRBJ1-1; D remains ambiguous. The CDR3 sequence is 13 residues long. Germline lookup yields CDR1 SNHLY and CDR2 FYNNEI. V gave up 6 bases and J gave up 1 base, with 9 bases separating them. The CDR3 spells CASSDEGNTEAFF. The CDR3 DNA reads as TGTGCCAGCAGCGACGAGGGGAACACTGAAGCTTTCTTT.

This clone showed up just a few times. This CDR3 reads CASSIVLDPSPPQQFF. The DNA of the CDR3 is TGTGCCAGTAGTATAGTCCTGGACCCCTCTCCCCCTCAGCAGTTCTTC. The chain joins TRBV19 to TRBJ2-1; D ambiguous. V lost 1 base and J lost 11, with 21 bases in between. The CDR3 runs to 16 residues. CDR1 is LNHDA, CDR2 SQIVND, per germline (reference sequence).

This clone has a handful of counts. This sequence joins TRBV18 and TRBJ1-5; TRBD1 matches 10 bases. With V trimmed by 0 bases and J by 11 bases, 4 bases remained unmatched. Germline CDR1 reads KGHSH; CDR2 reads LQKENI. This CDR3 is built from 14 residues. The CDR3, as DNA: TGTGCCAGCTCACCACCGGGACAGGGGATAGCCCAGCATTTT. Its protein product is CASSPPGQGIAQHF.

The V gene is TRBV7-2, the J gene TRBJ1-4; D ambiguous. CDR1 and CDR2 from the germline V gene are SGHTA and FQGNSA. V was pared by 4 bases and J by 7 bases, with 16 bases between. This CDR3 comprises 15 residues. Written as DNA, the CDR3 is TGTGCCAGCAGCTACGGGATCGGGAAGGGTGAAAAACTGTTTTTT. Its translation is CASSYGIGKGEKLFF.

This clone was observed a handful of times. V usage is TRBV6-5 and J usage is TRBJ2-7, with 7 positions matching TRBD2. Germline lookup yields CDR1 MNHEY and CDR2 SVGAGI. This CDR3 has 14 amino acids. The J segment lost 5 bases and the V segment lost 6 bases, leaving 10 bases of the junction unmatched. CDR3 DNA sequence: TGTGCCAGCAGAACACCTGGAGCGGGAAACGAGCAGTACTTC. It yields the protein CASRTPGAGNEQYF.

This clone came up once. This chain connects TRBV25-1 to TRBJ2-7; D is possibly TRBD1 (5 bases). The CDR3 totals 15 residues. Germline-derived CDR1 and CDR2 are MGHDK and SYGVNS. V lost 2 bases and J lost 2, with 13 bases in between. The CDR3 DNA reads TGTGCCAGCAGTGAAGACAGAAGTCTCACCTACGAGCAGTACTTC. Residues: CASSEDRSLTYEQYF.

In this sample, this clone turned up a few times. The chain is built from TRBV7-8 and TRBJ2-7; the D gene is possibly TRBD1 (6 bases). Germline loops: CDR1 SGHVS, CDR2 FQNEAQ. V was clipped by 5 bases and J by 7 bases, with 15 bases between them. The length of the CDR3 is 13 residues. The CDR3 spells CASSPRQALEQYF. The DNA of the CDR3 is TGTGCCAGCAGCCCCCGACAGGCCCTGGAGCAGTACTTC.

The chain carries TRBV18 and TRBJ2-7, with 7 bases aligning to TRBD1. The ends lost 5 bases at V and 2 bases at J; junction bases unmatched: 6. The germline V gene encodes CDR1 KGHSH and CDR2 LQKENI. The CDR3 runs to 14 residues. CDR3 sequence (DNA): TGTGCCAGCTCAACCAGGACAGGAGCCTACGAGCAGTACTTC. The encoded protein is CASSTRTGAYEQYF. Full variable domain (remainder filled in from reference TRBV18 and TRBJ2-7): NAGVMQNPRHLVRRRGQEARLRCSPMKGHSHVYWYRQLPEEGLKFMVYLQKENIIDESGMPKERFSAEFPKEGPSILRIQQVVRGDSAAYFCASSTRTGAYEQYFGPGTRLTVT.

CDR3 amino acids: CASRPLGQGAGELFF. The CDR3 DNA is TGTGCCAGCAGGCCCCTGGGACAGGGGGCCGGGGAGCTGTTTTTT. The J gene is TRBJ2-2, the V gene TRBV7-9; 11 bases match TRBD1. Germline values: CDR1 SEHNR, CDR2 FQNEAQ (reference sequence). Trimming took 6 bases from V and 6 from J; bases not matched to a gene: 6. The CDR3 is made up of 15 amino acids.

This clone appeared once. This chain connects TRBV6-6 to TRBJ2-4; a weak D match, TRBD2 (5 bases). Trimming shortened V by 6 bases and J by 8 bases, and 11 bases separated the two germline ends. The germline CDR1 and CDR2 sequences are MNHNY and SVGAGI (reference sequence). This CDR3 is built from 12 residues. In DNA, the CDR3 is TGTGCCAGCAGCCCCTCCGGGGACATTCAGTACTTC. Translating gives CASSPSGDIQYF.

This chain links TRBV10-1 with TRBJ1-5; D perhaps matches TRBD1 (6 bases). Trimming pared 5 bases from V and 1 base from J, leaving 6 bases between. CDR1 WNHNN and CDR2 SYGVQD come from the germline V gene (reference sequence). This CDR3 has 13 amino acids. CDR3: CASSQGSNQPQHF. DNA of the CDR3: TGCGCCAGCAGTCAGGGGAGCAATCAGCCCCAGCATTTT.

V gene TRBV4-1 combines with J gene TRBJ2-2, with 8 bases aligning to TRBD2. Per the germline V gene, CDR1 is MGHRA and CDR2 is YSYEKL. V trimming: 4 bases; J trimming: 6 bases; junction bases outside the gene matches: 4. The length of the CDR3 is 14 residues. CDR3 DNA: TGCGCCAGCAGCCGAATAGCGGGGTCCGGGGAGCTGTTTTTT. The encoded protein is CASSRIAGSGELFF.

This clone was observed a few times. The V and J genes are TRBV7-9 and TRBJ1-1, with D tentatively TRBD1 (5 bases). The CDR3 totals 15 residues. CDR1 and CDR2 (germline): SEHNR, FQNEAQ (reference sequence). With 4 bases removed from V and 4 bases from J, the gap between germline ends came to 16 bases. Here the CDR3 reads CASSSPSLGTTEAFF. In DNA, the CDR3 is TGTGCCAGCAGCTCCCCCTCCCTAGGGACCACTGAAGCTTTCTTT.